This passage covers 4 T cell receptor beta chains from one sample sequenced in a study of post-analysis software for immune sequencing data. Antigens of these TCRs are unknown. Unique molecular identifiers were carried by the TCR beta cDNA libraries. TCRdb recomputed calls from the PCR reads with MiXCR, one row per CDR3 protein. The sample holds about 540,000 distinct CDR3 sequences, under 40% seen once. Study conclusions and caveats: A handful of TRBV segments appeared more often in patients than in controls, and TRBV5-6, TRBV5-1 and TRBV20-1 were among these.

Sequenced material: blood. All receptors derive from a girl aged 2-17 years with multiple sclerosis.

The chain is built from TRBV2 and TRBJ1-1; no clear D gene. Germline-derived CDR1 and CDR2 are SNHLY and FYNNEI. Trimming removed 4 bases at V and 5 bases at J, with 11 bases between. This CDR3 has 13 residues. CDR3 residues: CASSVGSGTEAFF. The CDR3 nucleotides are TGTGCCAGCAGTGTCGGCTCCGGAACTGAAGCTTTCTTT.

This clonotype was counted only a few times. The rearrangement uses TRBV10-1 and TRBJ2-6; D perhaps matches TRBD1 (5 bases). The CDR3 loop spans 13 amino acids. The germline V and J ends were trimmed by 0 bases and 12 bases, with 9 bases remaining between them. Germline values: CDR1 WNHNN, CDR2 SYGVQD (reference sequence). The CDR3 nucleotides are TGCGCCAGCAGTGAGTCGACAGACGGCGTCCTGACTTTC. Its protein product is CASSESTDGVLTF.

In DNA, the CDR3 is TGCGCCAGCAGTGACTTCAGCGGGGATTCGACAGATACGCAGTATTTT. It codes for CASSDFSGDSTDTQYF. The chain employs TRBV10-1 and TRBJ2-3; 7 bases map to TRBD2. Unmatched junction bases numbered 9, after V lost 3 bases and J lost 3 bases. The CDR3 has 16 residues. CDR1 and CDR2 from the germline V gene are WNHNN and SYGVQD (reference sequence).

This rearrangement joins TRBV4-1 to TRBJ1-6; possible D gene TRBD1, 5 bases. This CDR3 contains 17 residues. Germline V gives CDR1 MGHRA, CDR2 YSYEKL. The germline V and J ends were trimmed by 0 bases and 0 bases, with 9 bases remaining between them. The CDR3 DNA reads TGCGCCAGCAGCCAAGAGGGGGACGTCTCCTATAATTCACCCCTCCACTTT. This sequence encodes CASSQEGDVSYNSPLHF.